These 3 T cell receptor beta chains share one sample of origin, sequenced in a study of identical twins. From the 5' RACE reads, TCRdb called clonotypes with MiXCR, one entry per CDR3 protein. The sample consists of more than 400,000 distinct CDR3 sequences, 13% to 15% of them appearing once. Separately, the same data were catalogued under a study of yellow fever vaccine responses in identical twins.

The sequencing sample was made of CD4+ T cells sorted from blood. All receptors come from a woman aged 18-35 years in good health.

This clonotype has more than one count but fewer than ten. The chain joins TRBV4-1 to TRBJ2-1, with D perhaps being TRBD1 or TRBD2 (6 bases each). The germline V and J ends were trimmed by 0 bases and 0 bases, with 12 bases remaining between them. CDR1 and CDR2 (germline): MGHRA, YSYEKL. The CDR3 is made up of 17 amino acids. This CDR3 is CASSQDEGGSSYNEQFF. The DNA of the CDR3 is TGCGCCAGCAGCCAAGATGAAGGGGGGAGCTCCTACAATGAGCAGTTCTTC.

This chain links TRBV12-3 or TRBV12-4 with TRBJ2-3; unclear D gene. The V end lost 3 bases, the J end lost 2 bases, and 21 bases lay between the germline ends. This CDR3 region has 18 residues. The CDR3 DNA is TGTGCCAGCAGTTTTACCTGGGCACCCTCCGAATACACAGATACGCAGTATTTT. Its protein product is CASSFTWAPSEYTDTQYF.

The chain combines TRBV10-3 with TRBJ2-7, with D possibly called TRBD1 or TRBD2 (5 bases each). CDR3 length: 13 amino acids. V lost 0 bases to trimming and J lost 6 bases, with 9 bases between them. The germline V gene has CDR1 ENHRY and CDR2 SYGVKD. CDR3 loop: CAISESTGTEQYV. The CDR3 DNA sequence: TGTGCCATCAGTGAGTCTACTGGGACCGAGCAGTACGTC.